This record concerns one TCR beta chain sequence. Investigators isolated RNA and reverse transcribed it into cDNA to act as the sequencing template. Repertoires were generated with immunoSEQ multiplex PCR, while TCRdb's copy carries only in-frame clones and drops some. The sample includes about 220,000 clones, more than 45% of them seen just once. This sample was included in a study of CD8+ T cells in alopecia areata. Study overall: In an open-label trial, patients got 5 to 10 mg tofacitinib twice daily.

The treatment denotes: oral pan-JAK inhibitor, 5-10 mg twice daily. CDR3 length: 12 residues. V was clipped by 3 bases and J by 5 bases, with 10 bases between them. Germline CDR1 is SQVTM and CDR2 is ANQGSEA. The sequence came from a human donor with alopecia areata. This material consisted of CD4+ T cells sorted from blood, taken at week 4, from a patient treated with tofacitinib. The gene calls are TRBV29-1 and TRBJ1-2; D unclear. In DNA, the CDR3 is TGCAGCGTTGACGAGAACTCTTATGGCTACACCTTC. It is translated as CSVDENSYGYTF. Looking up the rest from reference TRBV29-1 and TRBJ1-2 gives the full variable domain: SAVISQKPSRDICQRGTSLTIQCQVDSQVTMMFWYRQQPGQSLTLIATANQGSEATYESGFVIDKFPISRPNLTFSTLTVSNMSPEDSSIYLCSVDENSYGYTFGSGTRLTVV.